These 18 T cell receptor beta chains came from one sample sequenced in a study of OX40 agonist ivuxolimab in advanced cancers. Using immunoSEQ multiplex PCR, the repertoire was profiled, and TCRdb retains in-frame clones only, with some absent. The sample consists of over 55,000 clones, about 79% of them appearing once. The material was CD4+ or CD8+ T cells sorted from blood, obtained in a trial of the OX40 agonist ivuxolimab. These receptors were collected from an adult with an advanced solid tumor such as melanoma, head and neck, liver or kidney cancer.

The V and J genes are TRBV18 and TRBJ1-5, with unresolved D. Trimming pared 2 bases from V and 0 bases from J, leaving 11 bases between. CDR1 and CDR2 from the germline V gene are KGHSH and LQKENI. This CDR3 contains 16 residues. This CDR3 reads CASSPSAGNSNQPQHF. CDR3 bases: TGTGCCAGCTCACCATCGGCGGGGAATAGCAATCAGCCCCAGCATTTT.

V is TRBV28 and J is TRBJ2-3, with 8 bases that match TRBD2. CDR3 length: 16 amino acids. Trimming at V came to 5 bases and at J to 5 bases, leaving 12 bases not matched to a gene. Germline assignment: CDR1 MDHEN and CDR2 SYDVKM. CDR3 nucleotide sequence: TGTGCCAGCAGTCCCTCCGGGGGGGGCCGCATAGATACGCAGTATTTT. This translates into CASSPSGGGRIDTQYF.

This clone was found once. CDR3 loop: CSARGYHGYTF. Here the CDR3 DNA reads TGCAGTGCTAGGGGGTATCATGGCTACACCTTC. This chain uses TRBV20-1 with TRBJ1-2; D remains unclear. This CDR3 contains 11 residues. The V gene lost 3 bases and the J gene lost 6 bases, with 8 bases spanning the gap. Germline CDR1 DFQATT, CDR2 SNEGSKA (reference sequence).

This chain connects TRBV2 to TRBJ1-1; 9 bases are a match to TRBD1. After removal of 6 bases from V and 8 bases from J, the junction contained 7 bases not matched to a gene. CDR3 size: 13 residues. Germline loops: CDR1 SNHLY, CDR2 FYNNEI. The CDR3 bases are TGTGCCAGCAGGCTCCGACAGGGGGTGGAAGCTTTCTTT. Translated: CASRLRQGVEAFF. Combining the CDR3 with reference TRBV2 and TRBJ1-1 gives the whole variable domain EPEVTQTPSHQVTQMGQEVILRCVPISNHLYFYWYRQILGQKVEFLVSFYNNEISEKSEIFDDQFSVERPDGSNFTLKIRSTKLEDSAMYFCASRLRQGVEAFFGQGTRLTVV.

The chain is built from TRBV7-9 and TRBJ1-2, with D possibly TRBD1 on 6 matching bases. Looked up from germline, CDR1 is SEHNR and CDR2 is FQNEAQ (reference sequence). This CDR3 region has 15 residues. V dropped 5 bases and J dropped 4 bases, with 17 bases sitting between them. CDR3 amino acids: CASSPAAGAIYGYTF. CDR3 in DNA: TGTGCCAGCAGCCCAGCGGCAGGGGCTATCTATGGCTACACCTTC.

This chain uses TRBV5-1 with TRBJ2-2, with 8 positions matching TRBD2. The CDR3 has 17 amino acids. Germline CDR1 is SGHRS and CDR2 is YFSETQ. V trimming: 0 bases; J trimming: 1 base; junction bases outside the gene matches: 5. CDR3 protein: CASSLDPGGQNTGELFF. In nucleotides, the CDR3 is TGCGCCAGCAGCTTGGACCCGGGGGGGCAGAACACCGGGGAGCTGTTTTTT.

In nucleotides, the CDR3 is TGTGCCAGCAGTTCCCTCGGGGGGGGCTCTGGAAACACCATATATTTT. The encoded protein is CASSSLGGGSGNTIYF. The chain joins TRBV6-6 to TRBJ1-3, with D possibly TRBD1 on 5 matching bases. There are 16 residues in the CDR3. V lost 4 bases and J lost 0, with 13 bases in between. Germline lookup yields CDR1 MNHNY and CDR2 SVGAGI (reference sequence).

The chain couples TRBV5-1 to TRBJ2-5; D unclear. Germline assignment: CDR1 SGHRS and CDR2 YFSETQ. Trimming stripped 0 bases from V and 4 bases from J, with 7 bases between. The CDR3 is 13 amino acids. The CDR3 region has the DNA TGCGCCAGCAGCTTGGATGGCGGAGAGACCCAGTACTTC. This codes for CASSLDGGETQYF.

The V call is TRBV9, the J call TRBJ2-5, with TRBD2 matching 8 bases. Trimming removed 0 bases from V and 2 bases from J; junction bases left unmatched: 6. Germline lookup yields CDR1 SGDLS and CDR2 YYNGEE. The CDR3 spans 16 residues. In DNA, the CDR3 is TGTGCCAGCAGCGTAGAACGAGCGGGGGTACAAGAGACCCAGTACTTC. This gives the protein CASSVERAGVQETQYF.

CDR3 bases: TGTGCCAGCAGCGCAGAGGGACAGGGAGGCACAGATACGCAGTATTTT. Translating gives CASSAEGQGGTDTQYF. The chain has TRBV9 and TRBJ2-3, with 9 nucleotides matching TRBD1. CDR1 SGDLS and CDR2 YYNGEE come from the germline V gene. This CDR3 has 16 residues. V lost 3 bases to trimming and J lost 1 base; unmatched junction nucleotides: 6.

A single count supports this clone. The chain carries TRBV10-3 and TRBJ1-3; no definite D call. The length of the CDR3 is 13 residues. Per germline, CDR1 ENHRY and CDR2 SYGVKD. V lost 3 bases and J 4 bases, leaving 7 bases between the germline ends. CDR3 DNA sequence: TGTGCCATCAGTGATACAGTAGGAAACACCATATATTTT. Its protein product is CAISDTVGNTIYF.

The table lists this clone with a count of one. The V and J genes are TRBV11-2 and TRBJ1-5; no clear D gene. V lost 2 bases and J lost 3, with 11 bases in between. Germline CDR1 and CDR2: SGHAT and FQNNGV. The CDR3 loop spans 15 amino acids. The CDR3 protein is CASSLSFGNNQPQHF. CDR3 coding DNA: TGTGCCAGCAGCTTAAGTTTTGGAAACAATCAGCCCCAGCATTTT.

The J gene is TRBJ1-2, the V gene TRBV9; D gene unclear. There are 14 residues in the CDR3. V lost 0 bases to trimming and J lost 7 bases, with 13 bases between them. CDR1 SGDLS and CDR2 YYNGEE come from the germline V gene. CDR3 DNA sequence: TGTGCCAGCAGCGTAGGCACCGGAATCTCTGGCTACACCTTC. It specifies CASSVGTGISGYTF.

The chain combines TRBV7-6 with TRBJ1-1; 8 bases line up with TRBD1. Germline CDR1 is SGHVS and CDR2 is FNYEAQ. The V and J ends lost 5 bases and 4 bases, in that order; junction bases with no gene match: 3. This CDR3 has 13 amino acids. The CDR3 here is CASSPTGGTEAFF. The CDR3 region has the DNA TGTGCCAGCAGCCCCACAGGGGGCACTGAAGCTTTCTTT.

This clone showed up just a few times. The rearrangement joins TRBV7-2 to TRBJ2-5; D unresolved. Germline values: CDR1 SGHTA, CDR2 FQGNSA. The CDR3 length is 15 residues. Deletions cut 2 bases from V and 2 bases from J, with 12 bases between. CDR3 in DNA: TGTGCCAGCAGCTTATTTGTGACTCCTCAAGAGACCCAGTACTTC. Translating it yields CASSLFVTPQETQYF. The full variable domain, rest sourced from reference TRBV7-2 and TRBJ2-5, is GAGVSQSPSNKVTEKGKDVELRCDPISGHTALYWYRQSLGQGLEFLIYFQGNSAPDKSGLPSDRFSAERTGGSVSTLTIQRTQQEDSAVYLCASSLFVTPQETQYFGPGTRLLVL.

The rearrangement joins TRBV9 to TRBJ2-3, with a possible D match to TRBD2 (7 bases). The ends were cut back, 5 bases at V and 2 bases at J, with 24 bases in the middle. In germline, CDR1 is SGDLS, CDR2 YYNGEE. The CDR3 totals 18 residues. CDR3 sequence: CASSTKAWTRGHTDTQYF. Here the CDR3 DNA reads TGTGCCAGCAGTACCAAGGCGTGGACTAGGGGACACACAGATACGCAGTATTTT.

This chain joins TRBV12-5 and TRBJ2-5, with 8 bases that match TRBD2. In germline, CDR1 is LGHNT, CDR2 FRNRAP. Trimming at V came to 0 bases and at J to 9 bases, leaving 9 bases not matched to a gene. CDR3 length: 15 amino acids. The CDR3 DNA sequence: TGTGCTAGTGGTTTGGTAGTACAGCGGGGGTCCTCCCAGTACTTC. Its translation: CASGLVVQRGSSQYF. Full variable domain (outside the CDR3, taken from reference TRBV12-5 and TRBJ2-5): DARVTQTPRHKVTEMGQEVTMRCQPILGHNTVFWYRQTMMQGLELLAYFRNRAPLDDSGMPKDRFSAEMPDATLATLKIQPSEPRDSAVYFCASGLVVQRGSSQYFGPGTRLLVL.

The gene calls are TRBV2 and TRBJ1-2, with no clear D. CDR1 is SNHLY, CDR2 FYNNEI, per germline. The CDR3 extends over 15 amino acids. Trimming stripped 2 bases from V and 1 base from J, with 11 bases between. CDR3 amino acids: CASSESDGINYGYTF. The CDR3 region has the DNA TGTGCCAGCAGTGAATCAGACGGGATTAACTATGGCTACACCTTC.